These T cell receptor beta chains were read from a single sample in a study of T cells in Graves' hyperthyroidism and ophthalmopathy. TCRdb analysed the multiplex PCR reads with MiXCR anew, one entry per CDR3 protein. Of 550,000 to 650,000 distinct CDR3 sequences listed, 11% to 15% are singletons. The sample consisted of blood. These TCRs come from a woman aged 40 to 49 with Graves' hyperthyroidism. CDR3s include the opening cysteine and the closing phenylalanine or tryptophan. Each record gives: D gene, clone size, J gene, V gene, CDR3 DNA, CDR3 protein. A D gene is named only where the DNA matches it firmly. Size is stated for part of the rows, as once, few or many counts, or as a class when the clone is expanded.

D: TRBD2
size: many
J: TRBJ2-1
V: TRBV30
DNA: TGTGCCTGGAGTCGGACTAGCGGGAGATCTGAGCAGTTCTTC
CDR3: CAWSRTSGRSEQFF

D: .
size: few
J: TRBJ2-6
V: TRBV24-1
DNA: TGTGCCACCAGTGGAGCGAGCTCTGGGGCCAACGTCCTGACTTTC
CDR3: CATSGASSGANVLTF

D: TRBD2
size: .
J: TRBJ2-1
V: TRBV20-1
DNA: TGCAGTGCTAGAGATCAGCTAGCGGGAGGCCTTAGCTCCTACAATGAGCAGTTCTTC
CDR3: CSARDQLAGGLSSYNEQFF

D: TRBD1
size: .
J: TRBJ1-1
V: TRBV20-1
DNA: TGCAGTGCACCCGACAGGGAGCACACTGAAGCTTTCTTT
CDR3: CSAPDREHTEAFF

D: TRBD2
size: many
J: TRBJ2-5
V: TRBV6-1
DNA: TGTGCCAGCTTGGGGGTTAGCGGGACCTCACGGGAGACCCAGTACTTC
CDR3: CASLGVSGTSRETQYF

D: TRBD1
size: .
J: TRBJ2-3
V: TRBV3-1
DNA: TGTGCCAGCAGCCAGCAGGGACAGCCCACAGATACGCAGTATTTT
CDR3: CASSQQGQPTDTQYF

D: TRBD2
size: many
J: TRBJ2-5
V: TRBV2
DNA: TGTGCCAGCAGGGCTAGCGGGGCTAACCAAGAGACCCAGTACTTC
CDR3: CASRASGANQETQYF

D: .
size: few
J: TRBJ2-5
V: TRBV10-1
DNA: TGCGCCAGCAGTGAGTTCGGCCAAGAGACCCAGTACTTC
CDR3: CASSEFGQETQYF

D: TRBD2
size: many
J: TRBJ2-1
V: TRBV20-1
DNA: TGCAGTGCCGTCGGGACTAGCGGGAGCTCAAACAATGAGCAGTTCTTC
CDR3: CSAVGTSGSSNNEQFF

D: .
size: few
J: TRBJ2-2
V: TRBV5-1
DNA: TGCGCCAGCAGAGGCCCAACCACCGGGGAGCTGTTTTTT
CDR3: CASRGPTTGELFF

D: .
size: many
J: TRBJ2-5
V: TRBV5-1
DNA: TGCGCCAGCAGCCAGCTCCCCCGCGAGGAGACCCAGTACTTC
CDR3: CASSQLPREETQYF

D: TRBD1
size: few
J: TRBJ2-5
V: TRBV24-1
DNA: TGTGCCACCATCGGACAGGGAGAAGAGACCCAGTACTTC
CDR3: CATIGQGEETQYF

D: .
size: many
J: TRBJ2-1
V: TRBV2
DNA: TGTGCCAGCAGATTGAAAGAGCAGTTCTTC
CDR3: CASRLKEQFF

D: .
size: many
J: TRBJ2-3
V: TRBV5-1
DNA: TGCGCCAGCAGCTCGACATATTGGGGCACAGATACGCAGTATTTT
CDR3: CASSSTYWGTDTQYF

D: .
size: many
J: TRBJ1-1
V: TRBV3-1
DNA: TGTGCCAGCAGCGACAGGCAGAACACTGAAGCTTTCTTT
CDR3: CASSDRQNTEAFF

D: TRBD1
size: many
J: TRBJ1-1
V: TRBV20-1
DNA: TGCAGTGCTAAGGGACAGGGGGCAAACACTGAAGCTTTCTTT
CDR3: CSAKGQGANTEAFF

D: .
size: many
J: TRBJ1-5
V: TRBV18
DNA: TGTGCCAGCTCACCAGGGAGGGATCAGCCCCAGCATTTT
CDR3: CASSPGRDQPQHF

D: .
size: few
J: TRBJ1-4
V: TRBV5-8
DNA: TGTGCCAGCAGCTTGCGGGGGTTCAGTGAAAAACTGTTTTTT
CDR3: CASSLRGFSEKLFF

D: .
size: many
J: TRBJ2-1
V: TRBV6-1
DNA: TGTGCCAGCAGTCCATGGGACGGACTAATCTACAATGAGCAGTTCTTC
CDR3: CASSPWDGLIYNEQFF

D: .
size: many
J: TRBJ1-1
V: TRBV3-1
DNA: TGTGCCAGCAGCCAAGTGGGGGCTATTATGAACACTGAAGCTTTCTTT
CDR3: CASSQVGAIMNTEAFF

D: .
size: many
J: TRBJ2-3
V: TRBV2
DNA: TGTGCCAGCAGCGGCACTAGGGCGTACACAGATACGCAGTATTTT
CDR3: CASSGTRAYTDTQYF